The T cell receptor (beta chain) described here comes from a study of shared clonotypes between healthy human individuals. Broader study findings: Across four donors, naive CD4 shared 5% to 5.5%, naive CD8 under 4%, memory CD4 approximately 2.5%, memory CD8 over 0.3%.

Remarks on this clone: Its specificity is unknown.

This CDR3 spans 15 amino acids. V lost 3 bases to trimming and J lost 8 bases; unmatched junction nucleotides: 6. Per germline, CDR1 MNHEY and CDR2 SMNVEV (reference sequence). Positive CCR7 selection of CD45RO-negative cells yielded the naive CD8 cells, and terminally differentiated effector memory CD45RA+ cells were excluded. Sequencing used immunoSEQ multiplex PCR; TCRdb keeps in-frame clones, though not all of them. The sample holds about 600,000 clones, 95% to 96% seen once. The chain has TRBV27 and TRBJ2-7, with 14 bases matching TRBD2. Material: naive CD8+ T cells sorted from blood. The receptor's source is a woman aged 30 to 39 in good health. The CDR3 reads CASSLGTSGRSQQYF. Here the CDR3 DNA reads TGTGCCAGCAGTTTGGGGACTAGCGGGAGATCACAGCAGTACTTC.